Each of the 25 T cell receptor beta chains below was sequenced from the same sample in a study of T cells in Graves' hyperthyroidism and ophthalmopathy. TCR beta CDR3 regions were amplified from RNA. The study used the HTBI primer set for a first-round RT-PCR of the TCR CDR3. TCRdb re-derived calls from the multiplex PCR reads in MiXCR, one entry per CDR3 protein. The repertoire consists of 250,000 or so distinct CDR3 sequences, with around 15% occurring once and the leading ten covering 30% to 35%. Input material: blood. These receptors originate from a woman between 50 and 59 years old with Graves' hyperthyroidism that later progressed to Graves' ophthalmopathy.

This clonotype came up many times. The chain employs TRBV20-1 and TRBJ2-3; D is unresolved. The germline V gene encodes CDR1 DFQATT and CDR2 SNEGSKA (reference sequence). V shed 3 bases and J shed 0 bases, with 10 bases lying between them. This CDR3 has 14 amino acids. The CDR3 DNA reads as TGCAGTGCTAGTTGGGCAGAAAGCACAGATACGCAGTATTTT. It specifies CSASWAESTDTQYF.

This clonotype was seen ten or more times. J is TRBJ2-3 and V is TRBV20-1; a possible D gene is TRBD1 (5 bases). In germline, CDR1 is DFQATT, CDR2 SNEGSKA (reference sequence). Trimming took off 0 bases at V and 1 base at J, with 14 bases between the two ends. The CDR3 runs 16 residues. The CDR3 loop is CSARDQWQGRTDTQYF. In nucleotides, the CDR3 is TGCAGTGCTAGAGATCAGTGGCAGGGTCGCACAGATACGCAGTATTTT.

This rearrangement joins TRBV20-1 to TRBJ2-5, with 9 positions matching TRBD2. J gave up 0 bases and V 0 bases, and 5 bases lay outside the gene matches. Germline V gene data show CDR1 as DFQATT and CDR2 as SNEGSKA (reference sequence). The CDR3 sequence is 16 residues long. The DNA for the CDR3 is TGCAGTGCTAGAGATGCGATAGCGGGGGACCAAGAGACCCAGTACTTC. The encoded protein is CSARDAIAGDQETQYF.

The chain couples TRBV28 to TRBJ2-3; D is perhaps TRBD2 (6 bases). The CDR3 contains 12 residues. Germline CDR1 and CDR2: MDHEN and SYDVKM. Between the trimmed V and J ends, which lost 3 bases and 6 bases, there was a span of 7 bases. The CDR3 reads CASSLTRDTQYF. The CDR3 region has the DNA TGTGCCAGCAGTTTGACTAGGGATACGCAGTATTTT.

This clonotype was seen a handful of times. V gene TRBV4-2 combines with J gene TRBJ2-1; 8 positions match TRBD2. Germline-derived CDR1 and CDR2 are LGHNA and YNFKEQ. After removal of 1 base from V and 8 bases from J, the junction contained 10 bases not matched to a gene. This CDR3 has 16 amino acids. The CDR3 bases are TGTGCCAGCAGCCAAGCCACTAGCGGTCTAGGGGATGAGCAGTTCTTC. Translation: CASSQATSGLGDEQFF.

DNA for the CDR3: TGTGCCAGCAGCGTAGCCGGGGGGCGTAGTGAAAAACTGTTTTTT. Translated: CASSVAGGRSEKLFF. The J gene is TRBJ1-4, the V gene TRBV9, with a possible D match to TRBD1 (6 bases). The CDR3 is 15 amino acids. CDR1 and CDR2 (germline): SGDLS, YYNGEE. V lost 0 bases, J lost 7 bases, and 13 bases lay in between.

This clonotype has ten or more counts. This sequence joins TRBV19 and TRBJ2-7; D is possibly TRBD2 (6 bases). Germline CDR1 and CDR2: LNHDA and SQIVND (reference sequence). The ends were cut back, 6 bases at V and 2 bases at J, with 11 bases in the middle. The CDR3 is made up of 13 amino acids. This chain's CDR3 is CASRNGGTYEQYF. Written as DNA, the CDR3 is TGTGCCAGTAGGAACGGGGGTACCTACGAGCAGTACTTC.

The table lists this clonotype with many counts. The chain uses TRBV10-3 and TRBJ1-5; TRBD1 might be the D (6 bases). Trimming pared 11 bases from V and 3 bases from J, leaving 14 bases between. The CDR3 loop spans 13 amino acids. The germline V gene has CDR1 ENHRY and CDR2 SYGVKD. The CDR3, as DNA: TGTGCCGGCGGGGCAGGGGTCAATCAGCCCCAGCATTTT. Its translation: CAGGAGVNQPQHF.

This clonotype was recorded at least ten times. The gene calls are TRBV12-3 or TRBV12-4 and TRBJ2-6, with D possibly TRBD2 on 6 matching bases. The ends were cut back, 1 base at V and 3 bases at J, with 7 bases in the middle. The CDR3 extends over 15 amino acids. CDR3: CASSLGGDGANVLTF. The CDR3 DNA sequence: TGTGCCAGCAGTTTAGGGGGGGATGGGGCCAACGTCCTGACTTTC.

This clonotype appeared many times. The V gene is TRBV18, the J gene TRBJ1-2; 8 nucleotides match TRBD1. From germline, CDR1 is KGHSH and CDR2 LQKENI. The CDR3 spans 13 residues. V was clipped by 3 bases and J by 6 bases; unmatched bases: 3. In nucleotides, the CDR3 is TGTGCCAGCTCACCGGGACAGGACCATGGCTACACCTTC. This gives the protein CASSPGQDHGYTF.

This clonotype was recorded at least ten times. The chain carries TRBV11-2 and TRBJ1-2; D call uncertain. The CDR3 is 13 amino acids. The germline V gene encodes CDR1 SGHAT and CDR2 FQNNGV. The germline V and J ends were trimmed by 1 base and 4 bases, with 7 bases remaining between them. CDR3 loop: CASSLGWGYGYTF. The CDR3 region has the DNA TGTGCCAGCAGCTTAGGATGGGGCTATGGCTACACCTTC.

The chain has TRBV5-1 and TRBJ2-1, with 8 bases fitting TRBD2. The germline gives CDR1 SGHRS, CDR2 YFSETQ. The CDR3 has 15 amino acids. V was clipped by 4 bases and J by 8 bases; unmatched bases: 11. CDR3 nucleotides: TGCGCCAGCAGCCCGGGGGGGAGCGGGAGTGATGAGCAGTTCTTC. It codes for CASSPGGSGSDEQFF. The variable domain in full, with the rest retrieved from reference TRBV5-1 and TRBJ2-1, is KAGVTQTPRYLIKTRGQQVTLSCSPISGHRSVSWYQQTPGQGLQFLFEYFSETQRNKGNFPGRFSGRQFSNSRSEMNVSTLELGDSALYLCASSPGGSGSDEQFFGPGTRLTVL.

This clonotype was counted at least ten times. The chain uses TRBV19 and TRBJ1-5; D gene unclear. CDR1 and CDR2 (germline): LNHDA, SQIVND (reference sequence). This CDR3 comprises 13 residues. Trimming took 6 bases from V and 5 from J, leaving 11 bases between them. CDR3 loop: CASRVAVHQPQHF. CDR3 DNA sequence: TGTGCCAGTAGGGTCGCCGTTCATCAGCCCCAGCATTTT.

To note about this clonotype: Given a much more abundant clone one base away, this may be a read error. The CDR3 ends on some other residue instead of the conserved phenylalanine or tryptophan, so this is likely a read error. This chain connects TRBV7-8 to TRBJ2-7; tentative D call: TRBD2 (6 bases). The CDR3 is made up of 13 amino acids. Trimming pared 3 bases from V and 3 bases from J, leaving 9 bases between. CDR1 and CDR2 from the germline V gene are SGHVS and FQNEAQ. In DNA form, the CDR3 reads TGTGCCAGCAGCTTGCTGGGGGGCTACGAGCAGTACCTC. Its translation: CASSLLGGYEQYL.

This clonotype was counted many times. This chain uses TRBV5-1 with TRBJ1-1; 7 bases fit TRBD1. The CDR3 is 15 residues long. V shed 4 bases, J shed 1 base, and the junction held 7 bases outside the gene matches. Germline V gives CDR1 SGHRS, CDR2 YFSETQ. The CDR3 sequence: CASSLITGANTEAFF. For the CDR3, the DNA is TGCGCCAGCAGCCTAATAACAGGGGCGAACACTGAAGCTTTCTTT.

At least ten counts were recorded for this clonotype. V usage is TRBV27 and J usage is TRBJ2-1; D possibly uses TRBD1 or TRBD2 (5 bases each). Germline CDR1 reads MNHEY; CDR2 reads SMNVEV (reference sequence). V lost 0 bases and J lost 8, with 8 bases in between. The CDR3 has 13 residues. This CDR3 reads CASSLSMGDEQFF. CDR3 bases: TGTGCCAGCAGTTTATCGATGGGGGATGAGCAGTTCTTC.

The chain uses TRBV29-1 and TRBJ2-7; 8 nucleotides match TRBD1. V was pared by 4 bases and J by 6 bases, with 5 bases of the junction left unmatched. CDR3 size: 12 residues. CDR1 and CDR2 from the germline V gene are SQVTM and ANQGSEA. CDR3: CSVGQGNGEQYF. The CDR3 bases are TGCAGCGTTGGACAGGGGAATGGCGAGCAGTACTTC.

The rearrangement uses TRBV5-6 and TRBJ2-4; D is ambiguous. Deletions cut 2 bases from V and 3 bases from J, with 12 bases between. CDR3 length: 15 amino acids. CDR1 is SGHDT and CDR2 is YYEEEE in the germline V gene. The CDR3 loop reads CASSFSEDGKNIQYF. The CDR3 nucleotides are TGTGCCAGCAGCTTTAGTGAAGATGGCAAAAACATTCAGTACTTC.

This clonotype was detected ten times or more. The chain carries TRBV2 and TRBJ2-1; TRBD2 aligns across 7 bases. The CDR3 extends over 16 amino acids. CDR1 SNHLY and CDR2 FYNNEI come from the germline V gene. The J segment lost 0 bases and the V segment lost 9 bases, leaving 11 bases of the junction unmatched. In nucleotides, the CDR3 is TGTGCCAGGGAACCGGGACTACCGAACTCCTACAATGAGCAGTTCTTC. Translated, it gives CAREPGLPNSYNEQFF.

The chain is built from TRBV4-2 and TRBJ2-7, with TRBD2 matching over 9 bases. This CDR3 contains 15 residues. Germline V gene sequence: CDR1 LGHNA, CDR2 YNFKEQ. V lost 0 bases and J lost 4; bases outside the gene matches: 4. CDR3 DNA sequence: TGTGCCAGCAGCCAAGAACGCACTAGCGGGTACGAGCAGTACTTC. It yields the protein CASSQERTSGYEQYF.

This clonotype occurred many times. The V gene is TRBV2, the J gene TRBJ2-1; 14 bases are shared with TRBD2. J was trimmed by 7 bases and V by 5 bases; bases with no gene match: 7. Looked up from germline, CDR1 is SNHLY and CDR2 is FYNNEI. This CDR3 contains 16 residues. CDR3 region: CASSLSGLAGGNEQFF. The CDR3 nucleotides read TGTGCCAGCAGTCTCTCAGGACTAGCGGGAGGTAATGAGCAGTTCTTC. Supplemented by reference TRBV2 and TRBJ2-1, the full variable domain reads EPEVTQTPSHQVTQMGQEVILRCVPISNHLYFYWYRQILGQKVEFLVSFYNNEISEKSEIFDDQFSVERPDGSNFTLKIRSTKLEDSAMYFCASSLSGLAGGNEQFFGPGTRLTVL.

In this sample, this clonotype turned up many times. In DNA, the CDR3 is TGCAGCGTTACACTAGGCTCCTACGAGCAGTACTTC. Amino acid sequence: CSVTLGSYEQYF. The chain uses TRBV29-1 and TRBJ2-7, with D tentatively TRBD2 (5 bases). V was shortened by 5 bases and J by 0 bases, with 8 bases between the two germline ends. The CDR3 consists of 12 residues. CDR1 is SQVTM, CDR2 ANQGSEA, per germline.

The V and J genes are TRBV7-6 and TRBJ1-1; a possible D gene is TRBD1 (5 bases). The CDR3 has 12 residues. V lost 5 bases and J 11 bases, leaving 15 bases between the germline ends. Germline V gene data show CDR1 as SGHVS and CDR2 as FNYEAQ. For the CDR3, the DNA is TGTGCCAGCAGCCAAAGGCGAGGGGAGGCTTTCTTT. Amino acid sequence: CASSQRRGEAFF.

This clonotype showed up many times. This chain connects TRBV15 to TRBJ2-5, with D perhaps matching TRBD1 or TRBD2 (5 bases each). Germline V gene lookup returns CDR1 LNHNV and CDR2 YYDKDF (reference sequence). Trimming took 1 base from V and 0 from J, leaving 6 bases between them. The CDR3 is 14 residues long. This CDR3 reads CATSRGGYQETQYF. The CDR3 nucleotides read TGTGCCACCAGCAGAGGGGGGTACCAAGAGACCCAGTACTTC.

J is TRBJ2-5 and V is TRBV28; D uncertain. CDR1 and CDR2 (germline): MDHEN, SYDVKM. The CDR3 extends over 15 amino acids. Deletions cut 6 bases from V and 5 bases from J, with 19 bases between. The CDR3 spells CASSPPRAHGETQYF. CDR3 bases: TGTGCCAGCAGCCCTCCCCGGGCACACGGGGAGACCCAGTACTTC. The entire variable domain, with the rest obtained from reference TRBV28 and TRBJ2-5, is as follows: DVKVTQSSRYLVKRTGEKVFLECVQDMDHENMFWYRQDPGLGLRLIYFSYDVKMKEKGDIPEGYSVSREKKERFSLILESASTNQTSMYLCASSPPRAHGETQYFGPGTRLLVL.